This passage covers 19 T cell receptor beta chains from one sample sequenced in a study of molecular identifiers for immune sequencing clone quantification. TCRdb re-derived calls from the PCR reads in MiXCR, one entry per CDR3 protein. The sample comprises about 640,000 distinct CDR3 sequences, less than 20% of which are singletons, and 0.85% to 0.9% rests with the top ten. The sequenced sample was naive CD8+ T cells from blood, with Jurkat cell RNA spiked in. Regarding subset: FACS-sorted CD8+CD4-CCR7+CD45RA+ naive T cells. These receptors originate from a human donor in good health. Some libraries in this study had Jurkat cell RNA spiked in.

Points on this clonotype: At one end, the junction sequence differs from germline, possibly due to a read error. The chain recombines TRBV14 with TRBJ1-2; D is unresolved. CDR1 and CDR2 (germline): SGHDN, FVKESK. The CDR3 is made up of 14 amino acids. CDR3 region: CASSQDLGNYDYTF. DNA of the CDR3: TGTGCCAGCAGCCAAGATCTAGGGAACTATGACTACACCTTC. The full variable domain, completed using reference TRBV14 and TRBJ1-2, is EAGVTQFPSHSVIEKGQTVTLRCDPISGHDNLYWYRRVMGKEIKFLLHFVKESKQDESGMPNNRFLAERTGGTYSTLKVQPAELEDSGVYFCASSQDLGNYDYTFGSGTRLTVV.

The V and J genes are TRBV28 and TRBJ2-2, with D unclear. The germline CDR1 and CDR2 sequences are MDHEN and SYDVKM. CDR3 length equals 11 residues. Between the trimmed V and J ends, which lost 5 bases and 7 bases, there was a span of 5 bases. The CDR3 reads CASSESGELFF. In DNA form, the CDR3 reads TGTGCCAGCAGTGAAAGCGGGGAGCTGTTTTTT.

This clonotype appeared many times. This chain uses TRBV29-1 with TRBJ1-5, with TRBD1 matching over 7 bases. This CDR3 region has 13 residues. V lost 7 bases to trimming and J lost 5 bases; unmatched junction nucleotides: 8. The germline CDR1 and CDR2 sequences are SQVTM and ANQGSEA. The CDR3 DNA is TGCAGCGCCGCCGACAGGGCGTATCAGCCCCAGCATTTT. It codes for CSAADRAYQPQHF.

The J gene is TRBJ2-5, the V gene TRBV7-9, with D possibly TRBD2 on 6 matching bases. Germline V gives CDR1 SEHNR, CDR2 FQNEAQ (reference sequence). V was pared by 1 base and J by 7 bases, with 16 bases between. The CDR3 runs to 15 residues. CDR3 amino acids: CASSLDRGYWGTQYF. CDR3 sequence (DNA): TGTGCCAGCAGCTTAGATCGGGGGTACTGGGGGACCCAGTACTTC.

For this clonotype: It is likely a read error, because the conserved phenylalanine at the end of the CDR3 is missing. The V and J genes are TRBV2 and TRBJ2-5, with TRBD2 as a possible D gene (5 bases). V lost 7 bases and J 5 bases, leaving 14 bases between the germline ends. The CDR3 extends over 13 amino acids. Germline assignment: CDR1 SNHLY and CDR2 FYNNEI. This CDR3 reads CASTRALGETQYL. CDR3 coding DNA: TGTGCCAGCACGCGGGCCTTGGGGGAGACCCAGTACCTC.

As regards this clonotype: A much more abundant neighbour one base away suggests this may be a read error. The chain joins TRBV9 to TRBJ2-2; D is possibly TRBD2 (6 bases). The germline CDR1 and CDR2 sequences are SGDLS and YYNGEE. The length of the CDR3 is 11 residues. Here the CDR3 DNA reads TGTGCCAGCAGTGGCACCGGGGGGCTGTTTTTT. Translating gives CASSGTGGLFF. The full variable domain, with the rest looked up from reference TRBV9 and TRBJ2-2, is DSGVTQTPKHLITATGQRVTLRCSPRSGDLSVYWYQQSLDQGLQFLIQYYNGEERAKGNILERFSAQQFPDLHSELNLSSLELGDSALYFCASSGTGGLFFGEGSRLTVL.

This chain uses TRBV13 with TRBJ1-2; 10 nucleotides agree with TRBD1. The CDR3 length is 15 residues. Trimming removed 5 bases from V and 11 bases from J; junction bases left unmatched: 14. Per germline, CDR1 PRHDT and CDR2 FYEKMQ (reference sequence). In nucleotides, the CDR3 is TGTGCCAGCAGCCTAAGACAGGGGGCCGGGGACAGATACACCTTC. Amino acids: CASSLRQGAGDRYTF.

This clonotype occurred a few times. This likely comes from a read error, as the CDR3 has no conserved phenylalanine or tryptophan at its end. J is TRBJ1-1 and V is TRBV28; D is unclear. This CDR3 comprises 13 residues. Germline CDR1 MDHEN, CDR2 SYDVKM. The V gene lost 5 bases and the J gene lost 2 bases, with 9 bases spanning the gap. The CDR3 loop reads CASSADPNTEAFL. CDR3 coding DNA: TGTGCCAGCAGTGCAGACCCCAACACTGAAGCTTTCCTT.

The chain employs TRBV4-3 and TRBJ1-2, with TRBD1 as a possible D gene (6 bases). The germline CDR1 and CDR2 sequences are LGHNA and YSLEER. Trimming pared 1 base from V and 3 bases from J, leaving 15 bases between. This CDR3 is built from 16 residues. CDR3 sequence reads: CASSQGDTLRYYGYTF. The DNA for the CDR3 is TGCGCCAGCAGCCAAGGGGACACCTTACGATACTATGGCTACACCTTC.

The chain couples TRBV12-3 or TRBV12-4 to TRBJ2-5; D may be TRBD1 (5 bases). The CDR3 runs 14 residues. V was trimmed by 7 bases and J by 5 bases, leaving 17 bases between them. The CDR3 reads CASTFLGAVETQYF. The CDR3 bases are TGTGCCAGCACGTTCCTAGGGGCGGTGGAGACCCAGTACTTC.

This clonotype was detected ten times or more. The chain combines TRBV5-1 with TRBJ2-7, with D maybe TRBD2 (6 bases). The CDR3 is 17 amino acids. V was clipped by 3 bases and J by 1 base, with 20 bases between them. Germline V gene sequence: CDR1 SGHRS, CDR2 YFSETQ. The CDR3 DNA is TGCGCCAGCAGCTCGCCGCGGGGCCGCGAGATATCCTACGAGCAGTACTTC. Residues: CASSSPRGREISYEQYF.

In the case of this clonotype: A much larger clone is a single base away; this may be a read error. As the CDR3 is not closed by the conserved phenylalanine or tryptophan, this likely results from a read error. Written as DNA, the CDR3 is TGTGCCAGCAGAGGACTAATCTCCTACGAGCAGTACTCC. Translated, it gives CASRGLISYEQYS. The V gene is TRBV6-2 or TRBV6-3, the J gene TRBJ2-7, with D perhaps matching TRBD2 (6 bases). Trimming stripped 6 bases from V and 0 bases from J, with 9 bases between. The CDR3 loop spans 13 amino acids. Germline V lookup: CDR1 MNHEY, CDR2 SVGEGT.

This clonotype has a count of ten or more. CDR3 bases: TGTGCCTGGAGTGACTCCATGAGTACCGCCTCCTACGAGCAGTACTTC. Protein product: CAWSDSMSTASYEQYF. This chain joins TRBV30 and TRBJ2-7; D uncertain. V was pared by 1 base and J by 0 bases, with 16 bases between. Germline-derived CDR1 and CDR2 are GTSNPN and SVGIG (reference sequence). This CDR3 is 16 amino acids long.

This clonotype was detected many times. V gene TRBV2 combines with J gene TRBJ1-1; 11 bases are a match to TRBD1. The CDR3 totals 13 residues. V was pared by 7 bases and J by 3 bases, with 1 base of the junction left unmatched. The germline V gene has CDR1 SNHLY and CDR2 FYNNEI. This CDR3 is CASKGQGDTEAFF. For the CDR3, the DNA is TGTGCCAGCAAGGGACAGGGGGACACTGAAGCTTTCTTT.

On this clonotype: A much larger clone lies a single base off, so this may be a read error. The chain employs TRBV19 and TRBJ2-3; D not resolved. Germline V gene lookup returns CDR1 LNHDA and CDR2 SQIVND (reference sequence). The CDR3 length is 13 residues. CDR3 region: CASSVDLGDTQYF. The CDR3 region has the DNA TGTGCCAGTAGTGTAGATCTAGGCGATACGCAGTATTTT.

This rearrangement joins TRBV27 to TRBJ1-1; tentative D call: TRBD1 (6 bases). Trimming stripped 0 bases from V and 1 base from J, with 9 bases between. The CDR3 is 15 amino acids. The V gene's germline CDR1 is MNHEY and CDR2 SMNVEV (reference sequence). CDR3 amino acids: CASSLSGTPNTEAFF. CDR3 bases: TGTGCCAGCAGTTTATCGGGGACACCGAACACTGAAGCTTTCTTT.

Regarding this clonotype: This could be a read error, since a much larger clone is one nucleotide away. The CDR3 end shows no conserved phenylalanine or tryptophan, and so a read error is likely. The V and J genes are TRBV12-3 or TRBV12-4 and TRBJ2-3; D is unclear. Between the trimmed V and J ends, which lost 6 bases and 7 bases, there was a span of 14 bases. This CDR3 spans 13 amino acids. CDR3 protein: CASRAELENTQYS. The CDR3 coding sequence is TGTGCCAGCAGGGCAGAACTGGAAAATACGCAGTATTCT.

This clonotype was detected only a few times. The rearrangement uses TRBV6-2 or TRBV6-3 and TRBJ2-7, with D maybe TRBD1 (5 bases). This CDR3 spans 14 amino acids. Trimming took off 4 bases at V and 6 bases at J, with 16 bases between the two ends. The V gene's germline CDR1 is MNHEY and CDR2 SVGEGT. CDR3 loop: CASSSTLDIFEQYF. The CDR3 DNA is TGTGCCAGCAGTTCGACACTGGACATCTTCGAGCAGTACTTC.

This clonotype was seen at least ten times. This chain connects TRBV10-2 to TRBJ1-5; D call uncertain. This CDR3 is 16 amino acids long. Trimming took 3 bases from V and 0 from J, leaving 12 bases between them. Per the germline V gene, CDR1 is WSHSY and CDR2 is SAAADI. The CDR3 DNA reads as TGCGCCAGCAGTGACGGTTATGGTATTAGCAATCAGCCCCAGCATTTT. Translated: CASSDGYGISNQPQHF.